The rows below give T cell receptor beta chains drawn from one sample of a study of T cell responses to AZD1222 COVID-19 vaccine. Measured with immunoSEQ multiplex PCR; TCRdb has only the in-frame clones, and not every one. This table has about 130,000 clones, around 90% appearing once. This sample comprised peripheral blood, obtained on day 0 of AZD1222 vaccination. These receptors originate from an adult in good health. Each CDR3 is given with its conserved first and last residue. The D gene is left open where the match is weak. Where a row states a size, it is once, few, many or the class of an expanded clone; other rows omit it.

clone_size	v_call	d_call	cdr3_length	j_call	cdr3_nt	cdr3_aa
-	TRBV19	-	18	TRBJ1-5	TGTGCCAGTAGTATAGTTGGGGTCCTAGACCCTAGCAATCAGCCCCAGCATTTT	CASSIVGVLDPSNQPQHF
-	TRBV21-1	-	15	TRBJ2-7	TGTGCCAGCAGCCCCAGGGAGCTAAGGAACTACGAGCAGTACTTC	CASSPRELRNYEQYF
-	TRBV18	-	16	TRBJ2-3	TGTGCCAGCTCACCTTCGGGGGGCGTGCATAAGAATACGCAGTATTTT	CASSPSGGVHKNTQYF
-	TRBV19	TRBD2	14	TRBJ2-7	TGTGCCAGTAGTCTCGCGGGAGGGCCCTACGAGCAGTACTTC	CASSLAGGPYEQYF
-	TRBV5-1	-	16	TRBJ2-7	TGCGCCAGCAGCTTGGATTCGGGGGTGACGACCTACGAGCAGTACTTC	CASSLDSGVTTYEQYF
once	TRBV11-2	TRBD2	15	TRBJ2-2	TGTGCCAGCAACCAAGCGGGAGAGGGGACCGGGGAGCTGTTTTTT	CASNQAGEGTGELFF
-	TRBV7-8	-	15	TRBJ1-2	TGTGCCAGCAGCTTAGCGTCCATCACTAACTATGGCTACACCTTC	CASSLASITNYGYTF
-	TRBV29-1	TRBD1	12	TRBJ1-1	TGCAGCGTTGTAGGGGGCAACACTGAAGCTTTCTTT	CSVVGGNTEAFF
-	TRBV6-1	TRBD1	17	TRBJ2-3	TGTGCCAGCAGTGAACTGGAAGGGGGCGGAATTACAGATACGCAGTATTTT	CASSELEGGGITDTQYF
once	TRBV28	TRBD2	15	TRBJ2-7	TGTGCCAGCAGTTTCAGCCTAGCGGGAGCCTACGAGCAGTACTTC	CASSFSLAGAYEQYF
-	TRBV18	-	13	TRBJ1-2	TGTGCCAGCTCACCATTAGTCCGCTATGGCTACACCTTC	CASSPLVRYGYTF
-	TRBV19	TRBD1	15	TRBJ1-5	TGTGCCAGCTCCGTGGGGACAGGGGGGAGCCAGCCCCAGCATTTT	CASSVGTGGSQPQHF
-	TRBV7-9	-	13	TRBJ1-4	TGTGCCAGCAGCTCGGCAGCTAATGAAAAACTGTTTTTT	CASSSAANEKLFF
-	TRBV6-6	-	16	TRBJ2-3	TGTGCCAGCAGTTACCCTCAAACCTTTAGCACAGATACGCAGTATTTT	CASSYPQTFSTDTQYF
-	TRBV11-2	-	15	TRBJ2-1	TGTGCCAGCAGCTTAGAGGTCCCCCACTACAATGAGCAGTTCTTC	CASSLEVPHYNEQFF
-	TRBV28	-	15	TRBJ1-1	TGTGCCAGCAGCACAATTCAGGGCCCGAACACTGAAGCTTTCTTT	CASSTIQGPNTEAFF
-	TRBV11-2	-	15	TRBJ2-3	TGTGCCAGCAGCTTAGCGGGGGTCAGTACAGATACGCAGTATTTT	CASSLAGVSTDTQYF
few	TRBV9	-	14	TRBJ2-7	TGTGCCAGCAGCGTAGCGGGGGGCGGATCCGAGCAGTACTTC	CASSVAGGGSEQYF
-	TRBV5-1	TRBD1	14	TRBJ2-7	TGCGCCAGCAGCTCGGACAGGGGGCGGTACGAGCAGTACTTC	CASSSDRGRYEQYF
few	TRBV6-5	-	13	TRBJ1-1	TGTGCCAGCAGTTACTTCAGGAACACTGAAGCTTTCTTT	CASSYFRNTEAFF
-	TRBV7-9	TRBD2	16	TRBJ2-5	TGTGCCAGCAGCTTAGGACTAGCGGGAATCCAAGAGACCCAGTACTTC	CASSLGLAGIQETQYF
-	TRBV7-3	-	13	TRBJ1-2	TGTGCCAGCAGCTTAACCTGGGGTCACGGCTACACCTTC	CASSLTWGHGYTF
-	TRBV12-3/TRBV12-4	-	11	TRBJ2-1	TGTGCCAGCACAACAGGCGGCGAGCAGTTCTTC	CASTTGGEQFF
-	TRBV6-5	-	16	TRBJ2-7	TGTGCCAGCAGTTACTCCCGGGACGGATCATCCTACGAGCAGTACTTC	CASSYSRDGSSYEQYF
-	TRBV7-9	-	14	TRBJ1-5	TGTGCCAGCAGTCTACCCCAGCTAAATCAGCCCCAGCATTTT	CASSLPQLNQPQHF
few	TRBV5-4	-	14	TRBJ2-3	TGTGCCAGCACCCTTGATCAGGGCACAGATACGCAGTATTTT	CASTLDQGTDTQYF
-	TRBV5-4	-	15	TRBJ1-3	TGTGCCAGCAGCTTGGGTCAGAACTCTGGAAACACCATATATTTT	CASSLGQNSGNTIYF
-	TRBV28	-	13	TRBJ1-1	TGTGCCAGCAGTCCTACAGGGAACACTGAAGCTTTCTTT	CASSPTGNTEAFF
-	TRBV19	TRBD1	14	TRBJ1-2	TGTGCCAGTAGTATCAGGCAGGGGGCATATGGCTACACCTTC	CASSIRQGAYGYTF
-	TRBV19	-	16	TRBJ2-2	TGTGCCAGTAGTATAGTTTGGGGTATGAACACCGGGGAGCTGTTTTTT	CASSIVWGMNTGELFF
-	TRBV30	TRBD1	15	TRBJ1-2	TGTGCCTGGAGTCATGACCGGACAGGGGCTATGGGCTACACCTTC	CAWSHDRTGAMGYTF
-	TRBV6-5	-	15	TRBJ1-3	TGTGCCAGCAGTTACTCCAGGACAGCAGGAAACACCATATATTTT	CASSYSRTAGNTIYF
-	TRBV9	-	16	TRBJ1-6	TGTGCCAGCAGCGCCGAAAGGGGCGCGACCAATTCACCCCTCCACTTT	CASSAERGATNSPLHF
-	TRBV19	-	15	TRBJ1-2	TGTGCCAGTAGTATAGCCGGAGCACAGAACTATGGCTACACCTTC	CASSIAGAQNYGYTF
-	TRBV19	-	11	TRBJ1-2	TGTGCCAGCTCGGGCGGCTATGGCTACACCTTC	CASSGGYGYTF
-	TRBV15	-	15	TRBJ2-7	TGTGCCACCAGCAGAGACTCCACGGTAGTCTACGAGCAGTACTTC	CATSRDSTVVYEQYF
few	TRBV10-3	TRBD2	13	TRBJ2-7	TGTGCCATCAGTGACGGGGGGGCGCACGAGCAGTACTTC	CAISDGGAHEQYF
-	TRBV25-1	-	17	TRBJ1-3	TGTGCCAGCAGTGAATATCTCCAACGAGGCTCTGGAAACACCATATATTTT	CASSEYLQRGSGNTIYF
-	TRBV7-7	-	20	TRBJ2-5	TGTGCTAGCAGCTTAGCTGCCTCGGCAGGTGGGAGCGTGACCCAAGAGACCCAGTACTTC	CASSLAASAGGSVTQETQYF
-	TRBV6-4	-	13	TRBJ1-6	TGTGCCAGCAGTGAAAACGGGAATTCACCCCTCCACTTT	CASSENGNSPLHF
-	TRBV11-1	-	15	TRBJ2-1	TGTGCCAGCAGCTTCAGGGTCCCTCCGTACAATGAGCAGTTCTTC	CASSFRVPPYNEQFF
-	TRBV19	TRBD2	17	TRBJ2-5	TGTGCCAGTAGTCCGGGACTAGCGGGAGAAGGGCAAGAGACCCAGTACTTC	CASSPGLAGEGQETQYF
-	TRBV6-5	TRBD1	13	TRBJ1-2	TGTGCCACCTCGGGCACAGGGGCCAATGGCTACACCTTC	CATSGTGANGYTF
-	TRBV30	-	14	TRBJ1-2	TGTGCCTGGAGTGAGCTTAGCGGTAACTATGGCTACACCTTC	CAWSELSGNYGYTF
-	TRBV27	-	19	TRBJ2-1	TGTGCCAGCAGTCGACACCTCGCCGTCATAATAAGAAAAACTAATGAGCAGTTCTTC	CASSRHLAVIIRKTNEQFF
-	TRBV19	TRBD1	13	TRBJ1-2	TGTGCCAGTAGGGGACAGGAGAACTATGGCTACACCTTC	CASRGQENYGYTF
-	TRBV7-6	TRBD2	21	TRBJ2-1	TGTGCCAGCAGCTTAAAGTTGCGCGGGGGGGGCTCCCGTAGCTCCTACAATGAGCAGTTCTTC	CASSLKLRGGGSRSSYNEQFF
-	TRBV7-9	-	15	TRBJ1-4	TGTGCCAGCAGCTTAGCGCCAGGAAACAATGAAAAACTGTTTTTT	CASSLAPGNNEKLFF
-	TRBV9	TRBD1	14	TRBJ1-4	TGTGCCAGCAGCGTAGGACAGGGTAATGAAAAACTGTTTTTT	CASSVGQGNEKLFF
-	TRBV7-3	-	14	TRBJ1-5	TGTGCCAGCAGAGGTCAGGACCGGGGCCAGCCCCAGCATTTT	CASRGQDRGQPQHF